This TCR beta chain was identified during a study of memory CD4+ T cells and cytomegalovirus serostatus. Produced via immunoSEQ multiplex PCR; TCRdb's table is partial and in-frame only. The sample lists tens of thousands of clones, about three quarters occurring once. The sort gate was single viable CD3+CD4+CD8-CD45RO+ cells for memory CD4+ T cells. Sequencing was done on a sample of memory CD4+ T cells from blood. The receptor was derived from an adult in good health and CMV-seropositive.

The CDR3 spells CASSSTDAGTEAFF. The CDR3 bases are TGTGCCAGCAGCTCGACCGACGCGGGAACTGAAGCTTTCTTT. The chain has TRBV7-9 and TRBJ1-1; D remains unclear. The CDR3 loop spans 14 amino acids. Trimming removed 4 bases at V and 5 bases at J, with 14 bases between. The V gene's germline CDR1 is SEHNR and CDR2 FQNEAQ (reference sequence).